This T cell receptor beta chain was sequenced for a study of blood T cells in healthy people across ages. The overall study: Template-switching capture recovered about one barcoded beta molecule per two T cells.

Total RNA was isolated from each sample in quantities of at least 6 micrograms. Per the germline V gene, CDR1 is MGHRA and CDR2 is YSYEKL. This CDR3 comprises 14 residues. The V gene end was trimmed by 4 bases and the J gene end by 8 bases; junction bases not matched to a gene: 8. It was with a sample-barcoded 5' primer and a J-beta primer mix that a second PCR of about 6 to 12 cycles was run. Each sample yielded at least 2.5 million CDR3-containing paired-end reads. MiXCR was run by TCRdb on the 5' RACE reads, yielding one entry per CDR3 protein. Counted here are around 1,900,000 distinct CDR3 sequences, roughly two fifths occurring once; the ten biggest clones make up under 30%.

The V and J genes are TRBV4-1 and TRBJ1-2; 9 bases agree with TRBD1. Sequencing was done on a sample of blood. This TCR came from a human donor in good health. In DNA, the CDR3 is TGCGCCAGCAGCCCCCGGGACAGGGTTGGCGGCTACACCTTC. As protein: CASSPRDRVGGYTF.